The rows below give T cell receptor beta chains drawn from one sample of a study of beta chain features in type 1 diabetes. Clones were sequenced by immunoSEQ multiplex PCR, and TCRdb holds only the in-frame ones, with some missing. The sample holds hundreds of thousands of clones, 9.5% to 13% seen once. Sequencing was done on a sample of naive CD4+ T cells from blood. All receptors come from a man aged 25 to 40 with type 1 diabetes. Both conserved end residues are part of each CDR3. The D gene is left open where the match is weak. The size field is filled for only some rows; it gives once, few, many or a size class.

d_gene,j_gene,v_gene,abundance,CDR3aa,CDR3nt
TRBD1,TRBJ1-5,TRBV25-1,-,CASSPLGGGHQPQHF,TGTGCCAGCAGTCCCCTAGGGGGCGGACACCAGCCCCAGCATTTT
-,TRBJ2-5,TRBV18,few,CASSLSSYQETQYF,TGTGCCAGCTCGTTGTCCAGTTACCAAGAGACCCAGTACTTC
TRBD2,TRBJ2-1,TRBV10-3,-,CAISESGGAGGRYNEQFF,TGTGCCATCAGTGAGTCGGGAGGAGCGGGGGGCAGGTACAATGAGCAGTTCTTC
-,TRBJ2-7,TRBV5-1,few,CASSLGGNLYEQYF,TGCGCCAGCAGCTTGGGGGGCAACCTCTACGAGCAGTACTTC
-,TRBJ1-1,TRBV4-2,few,CASSLQTTNTEAFF,TGTGCCAGCAGCCTACAAACTACGAACACTGAAGCTTTCTTT
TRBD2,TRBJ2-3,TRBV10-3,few,CATGTSGARTDTQYF,TGTGCCACGGGGACTAGCGGGGCCCGCACAGATACGCAGTATTTT
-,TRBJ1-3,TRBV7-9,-,CASSLGAGKGNTIYF,TGTGCCAGCAGCTTAGGAGCAGGGAAAGGAAACACCATATATTTT
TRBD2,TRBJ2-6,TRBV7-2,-,CASGRTGGISGANVLTF,TGTGCCAGCGGGCGAACGGGGGGGATTTCTGGGGCCAACGTCCTGACTTTC
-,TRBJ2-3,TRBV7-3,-,CASSSLVDTQYF,TGTGCCAGCAGCTCACTTGTGGATACGCAGTATTTT
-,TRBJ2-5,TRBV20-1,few,CSASKGETQYF,TGCAGTGCTAGTAAGGGGGAGACCCAGTACTTC
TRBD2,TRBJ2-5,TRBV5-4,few,CASSYFQRGDSETQYF,TGTGCCAGCAGCTACTTTCAGCGGGGTGATTCGGAGACCCAGTACTTC
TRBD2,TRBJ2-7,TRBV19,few,CASSLKGLAAYEQYF,TGTGCCAGTAGCCTAAAAGGACTAGCGGCCTACGAGCAGTACTTC
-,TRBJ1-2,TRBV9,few,CASSALGDYGYTF,TGTGCCAGCAGCGCACTCGGAGACTATGGCTACACCTTC
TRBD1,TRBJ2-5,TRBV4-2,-,CASSPTPSGTGGGETQYF,TGTGCCAGCAGCCCGACCCCTTCCGGGACAGGGGGCGGAGAGACCCAGTACTTC
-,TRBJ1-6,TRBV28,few,CASWVRGNSPLHF,TGTGCCAGCTGGGTCAGGGGCAATTCACCCCTCCACTTT